This is a list of T cell receptor beta chains from one sample in a study of human T cells and chemical hapten exposure. From the RACE reads, TCRdb called clonotypes with MiXCR, one entry per CDR3 protein. The sample contains roughly 380,000 distinct CDR3 sequences, approximately 5.1% of which appear only once. Sequencing was performed on whole blood, taken in connection with sensitization to the hapten diphenylcyclopropenone (DPC). The receptor source for this set is a woman between 50 and 59 years old with alopecia areata. Some clones in this sample may be carry-over from other donors' samples. CDR3s include the opening cysteine and the closing phenylalanine or tryptophan. Each record gives: J gene, clone size, V gene, D gene, CDR3 DNA, CDR3 protein. D genes are given only for firm matches. Where a row states a size, it is once, few, many or the class of an expanded clone; other rows omit it.

TRBJ1-1 many TRBV7-9 NA TGTGCCAGCAGCTTAGCTCCGAGGACTGAAGCTTTCTTT CASSLAPRTEAFF
TRBJ1-1 many TRBV5-1 TRBD1 TGCGCCAGCGGGACAGGGGATGCGAACACTGAAGCTTTCTTT CASGTGDANTEAFF
TRBJ2-3 many TRBV7-2 TRBD2 TGTGCCAGCAGCTTAGTCGGACTAGCGGGAGGACATACGCAGTATTTT CASSLVGLAGGHTQYF
TRBJ1-1 few TRBV28 NA TGTGCCAGCAGGCCCCGGACAACCACTGAAGCTTTCTTT CASRPRTTTEAFF
TRBJ1-4 few TRBV7-9 NA TGTGCCAGCAGCTTAGTACCCCCAACAACTAATGAAAAACTGTTTTTT CASSLVPPTTNEKLFF
TRBJ1-1 many TRBV28 NA TGTGCCAGCAGCCCTTACCCCACAGAAGCTTTCTTT CASSPYPTEAFF
TRBJ1-1 NA TRBV5-8 TRBD1 TGTGCCAGCAGCAGAGTCGTGACAGGGGGCGAAGCTTTCTTT CASSRVVTGGEAFF
TRBJ2-7 NA TRBV28 TRBD2 TGTGCCAGCAGCGTCACCGGAACTAGCGGGCGTCGCGAGCAGTACTTC CASSVTGTSGRREQYF
TRBJ1-5 NA TRBV4-2 NA TGTGCCAGCAGCCAAGACGGAGACAATCAGCCCCAGCATTTT CASSQDGDNQPQHF
TRBJ2-3 NA TRBV4-3 TRBD2 TGCGTCAGCAGCCAAGAGTCGGCGGGAGGCACAGATACGCAGTATTTT CVSSQESAGGTDTQYF
TRBJ2-4 few TRBV7-9 TRBD2 TGTGCCAGCAGCCCTCAGACTAGCGGAGGTGGGAATGGCATTCAGTACTTC CASSPQTSGGGNGIQYF
TRBJ2-7 many TRBV13 NA TGTGCCAGCAGCTTAGCAGCCGGATCGTACGAGCAGTACTTC CASSLAAGSYEQYF
TRBJ2-5 NA TRBV15 NA TGTGCCACCAGCAGGTACAGGGAAGAGACCCAGTACTTC CATSRYREETQYF
TRBJ2-7 many TRBV28 NA TGTGCCAGCAGTCCCCGACTTGCAGCTTACGAGCAGTACTTC CASSPRLAAYEQYF
TRBJ2-5 many TRBV20-1 NA TGCAGTGCTAGAGATCGCCTAGCTAATGGAGAGACCCAGTACTTC CSARDRLANGETQYF
TRBJ2-5 NA TRBV20-1 NA TGCAGTGCTAGAGCGGGGTTCCAAGAGACCCAGTACTTC CSARAGFQETQYF
TRBJ2-7 many TRBV13 NA TGTGCCAGCAGCCGCCCCCAGCCAGATCGCTCCTACGAGCAGTACTTC CASSRPQPDRSYEQYF
TRBJ2-1 many TRBV29-1 NA TGCAGCGTTTCGTTGGACGGGTCGGATGAGCAGTTCTTC CSVSLDGSDEQFF
TRBJ2-1 NA TRBV10-3 NA TGTGCCATCAGTGAAGGGTACAATGAGCAGTTCTTC CAISEGYNEQFF
TRBJ2-1 NA TRBV7-8 TRBD2 TGTGCCAGCGGGTTAGCGGGAGCCCATGAGCAGTTCTTC CASGLAGAHEQFF
TRBJ1-3 few TRBV6-5 TRBD1 TGTGCCAGCAGTTTAACAGGGGGCTTAAGTGGAAACACCATATATTTT CASSLTGGLSGNTIYF
TRBJ1-2 few TRBV20-1 NA TGCAGTGCTAGAGATGGGAGGAGAGCTAACTATGGCTACACCTTC CSARDGRRANYGYTF
TRBJ1-1 many TRBV12-3/TRBV12-4 NA TGTGCCAGCAGTTTCCGGGGGTTCGGATTGGACACTGAAGCTTTCTTT CASSFRGFGLDTEAFF
TRBJ2-2 many TRBV4-2 TRBD2 TGTGCCAGCAGCCAAGCGATCGCTAGCGGGGTTTACACCGGGGAGCTGTTTTTT CASSQAIASGVYTGELFF
TRBJ2-1 NA TRBV2 NA TGTGCCAGCAGTTTCGAGGAGGTCTATGAGCAGTTCTTC CASSFEEVYEQFF
TRBJ2-1 many TRBV12-3/TRBV12-4 NA TGTGCCAGCAGTTCTCACCTTGAGCAGTTCTTC CASSSHLEQFF
TRBJ2-1 many TRBV6-6 NA TGTGCCAGCAGTTACTGGAAGGGAAACAATGAGCAGTTCTTC CASSYWKGNNEQFF
TRBJ1-1 many TRBV5-4 NA TGTGCCAGCAGCTTACAGGGAAACCGAAATTCTGAAGCTTTCTTT CASSLQGNRNSEAFF
TRBJ1-2 many TRBV6-5 NA TGTGCCAGCACCTCTTGGGGCCTCTATGGCTACACCTTC CASTSWGLYGYTF
TRBJ2-2 many TRBV29-1 TRBD1 TGCAGCGTCGTAACAGGGGGCGGAACCGGGGAGCTGTTTTTT CSVVTGGGTGELFF
TRBJ2-3 NA TRBV29-1 NA TGCAGCGTTGAACAGGGGGGAGGAGATACGCAGTATTTT CSVEQGGGDTQYF
TRBJ1-1 NA TRBV7-9 NA TGTGCCAGCAGCTTAGACTACAGGGTCGTGTTTACTGAAGCTTTCTTT CASSLDYRVVFTEAFF
TRBJ1-4 NA TRBV10-3 TRBD1 TGTGCCATCAGTGAGGATCCGGACAGGCTTAATGAAAAACTGTTTTTT CAISEDPDRLNEKLFF
TRBJ2-1 few TRBV24-1 NA TGTGCCACCAGTGGTCCGGGTATAAGGGTTGAGCAGTTCTTC CATSGPGIRVEQFF
TRBJ1-1 many TRBV10-3 NA TGTGCCATCAGCGGTGAAACTGAAGCTTTCTTT CAISGETEAFF
TRBJ2-7 many TRBV28 NA TGTGCCAGCAGTTTTATGGAGCCGTCCTACGAGCAGTACTTC CASSFMEPSYEQYF
TRBJ2-2 few TRBV6-1 NA TGTGCCAGCAGTGGGGACCCGCCGGGGGCCGGGGAGCTGTTTTTT CASSGDPPGAGELFF
TRBJ2-2 few TRBV19 NA TGTGCCAGTACCAAGAGGAACACCGGGGAGCTGTTTTTT CASTKRNTGELFF
TRBJ2-7 many TRBV27 NA TGTGCCAGCCACCCCGCTCTCTATTCCTACGAGCAGTACTTC CASHPALYSYEQYF
TRBJ2-4 many TRBV12-3/TRBV12-4 NA TGTGCCAGCAGTTTCCGAGGCATTCAGTACTTC CASSFRGIQYF
TRBJ2-1 NA TRBV7-2 TRBD1 TGTGCCAGCAGCTTAGAACAGGGGGTCATAAATGAGCAGTTCTTC CASSLEQGVINEQFF
TRBJ1-5 many TRBV27 NA TGTGCCAGCAGTTTAATAGGGGGCAATCAGCCCCAGCATTTT CASSLIGGNQPQHF
TRBJ1-2 many TRBV7-2 NA TGTGCCAGCAGCAACAGGGTAGGGTATGGCTACACCTTC CASSNRVGYGYTF
TRBJ2-7 many TRBV5-1 NA TGCGCCAGCAGCTTGGGCCCGGGTCTCCCGGGGGAGCAGTACTTC CASSLGPGLPGEQYF
TRBJ2-2 NA TRBV2 NA TGTGCCAGCAGTGAATTTAAGGGGAACACCGGGGAGCTGTTTTTT CASSEFKGNTGELFF
TRBJ1-5 many TRBV3-1 TRBD1 TGTGCCAGCAGCCAGGGGACAGGGGGAAGCAATCAGCCCCAGCATTTT CASSQGTGGSNQPQHF
TRBJ2-1 NA TRBV5-6 TRBD2 TGTGCCAGCACCCCAGGGGCTAGCGGGCCGTACAATGAGCAGTTCTTC CASTPGASGPYNEQFF
TRBJ2-7 few TRBV5-6 NA TGTGCCAGCAGCTGGGGCGGTTACGACGAGCAGTACTTC CASSWGGYDEQYF
TRBJ1-5 NA TRBV5-6 NA TGTGCCAGCAGTAGGTGGGGGAACCAGCCCCAGCATTTT CASSRWGNQPQHF
TRBJ1-2 few TRBV10-3 NA TGTGCCATCAGTGAGTCCCCCAGAACTAACTATGGCTACACCTTC CAISESPRTNYGYTF
TRBJ2-7 many TRBV13 NA TGTGCCAGCAGCAGAAAAGCCGGGACCGAGTCCTACGAGCAGTACTTC CASSRKAGTESYEQYF
TRBJ2-7 many TRBV20-1 TRBD2 TGCAGTGCTAGAGATCCAGGCGGGAGAGCCTCGCGCTACGAGCAGTACTTC CSARDPGGRASRYEQYF
TRBJ1-1 many TRBV20-1 NA TGCAGTGCGCCAGTTAGGGGCCTGAACACTGAAGCTTTCTTT CSAPVRGLNTEAFF
TRBJ1-2 NA TRBV6-6 NA TGTGCCAGCACCCCCAGGGAGACCAACTATGGCTACACCTTC CASTPRETNYGYTF
TRBJ1-6 many TRBV28 TRBD1 TGTGCCAGCAGACCTGGACAGGGAAATTCACCCCTCCACTTT CASRPGQGNSPLHF
TRBJ2-2 few TRBV6-1 NA TGTGCCAGCAGTGAAGCATGGGGGGCCCTGGCGAACACCGGGGAGCTGTTTTTT CASSEAWGALANTGELFF
TRBJ1-2 many TRBV6-1 NA TGTGCCAGCAGGGGACTCTCGCGGGACTATGGCTACACCTTC CASRGLSRDYGYTF